A single T cell receptor (beta chain) is shown here with its context. This sample is part of a study of blood T cell repertoires in COVID-19. Study background: COVID-19 samples from acute and convalescent phases originated in the United States, Italy and Spain. Sample material is recorded as cDNA or gDNA derived from T cells, B-cell-depleted T cells, or PBMCs.

Source study methods: Amplifying reference gene primers gave estimates of nucleated cell counts. Assay used: immunoSEQ multiplex PCR; TCRdb lists only in-frame clones, some missing. V and J calls and clone size are those listed in that table; D and trimming were worked out from the DNA. The sample shows a few hundred thousand clones, approximately 90% of them seen only once. The CDR3 is 17 residues long. V was pared by 1 base and J by 0 bases, with 7 bases of the junction left unmatched. The V gene's germline CDR1 is SGHRS and CDR2 YFSETQ. Sequences were obtained from peripheral blood. J is TRBJ2-5 and V is TRBV5-1; TRBD2 matches at 9 bases. The receptor's source is a middle-aged man with acute or convalescent COVID-19. CDR3 amino acids: CASSLSGGNSYQETQYF. The CDR3, as DNA: TGCGCCAGCAGCTTGAGCGGGGGGAACTCCTACCAAGAGACCCAGTACTTC.